The clone carrying this T cell receptor beta chain has a count of ten or more. The antigen is not known. This entry belongs to a study of T-cell reconstitution after alpha-beta-depleted transplantation in children. Study-wide points: The origin of high day-60 TCRbeta diversity in some patients lay in surviving recipient T cells and thymic progenitors. A year post-transplant, T-cell counts and diversity derived mostly from newly produced T cells.

Researchers prepared the TCRbeta library using unique molecular identifiers, the study reports. TCRdb fed the PCR reads into MiXCR, producing one record per CDR3 protein. Among around 600,000 distinct CDR3 sequences listed, around 23% were seen once. V gave up 2 bases and J gave up 4 bases, with 6 bases separating them. CDR3 length: 12 residues. Germline loops: CDR1 SGHTA, CDR2 FQGNSA. The receptor was isolated from a boy under two years old who had a stem cell transplant for acute myeloid leukemia, so the T cells may come from the graft donor. This sequence joins TRBV7-2 and TRBJ2-7, with a weak D call TRBD2 (5 bases). The sample in question was PBMCs, mostly from graft donor cells, obtained 360 days after TCRalphabeta/CD19-depleted stem cell transplant. The chain's CDR3 is CASSLREYEQYF. As DNA, the CDR3 is TGTGCCAGCAGCTTAAGGGAGTACGAGCAGTACTTC.